This passage covers 17 T cell receptor beta chains from one sample sequenced in a study of T cell repertoires in cytomegalovirus infection. Their recognized antigens are unknown. TCRdb recomputed calls from the reads with MiXCR, one row per CDR3 protein. The table has about 110,000 distinct CDR3 sequences, around 30% seen once. Sequenced material: CD8+ T cells from cultured PBMCs, taken from culture after CMV antigen stimulation. The receptors originated from a human donor in good health (CMV status not recorded). Some clones in this sample may be carry-over from other donors' samples.

This clonotype appeared a few times. The J gene is TRBJ2-7, the V gene TRBV2; unclear D gene. V was shortened by 6 bases and J by 5 bases, with 8 bases between the two germline ends. CDR1 is SNHLY and CDR2 is FYNNEI in the germline V gene. The CDR3 is 11 amino acids. CDR3 DNA sequence: TGTGCCAGCAGCTCCGCCAACGAGCAGTACTTC. Its protein product is CASSSANEQYF.

This clonotype was picked up a small number of times. The gene calls are TRBV7-2 and TRBJ2-7; 8 bases fit TRBD1. The germline gives CDR1 SGHTA, CDR2 FQGNSA. CDR3 length equals 14 residues. Trimming removed 4 bases from V and 6 bases from J; junction bases left unmatched: 8. This CDR3 reads CASSYGQGSSEQYF. The CDR3 DNA reads TGTGCCAGCAGCTACGGACAGGGTTCAAGCGAGCAGTACTTC.

This clonotype was counted a few times. This sequence joins TRBV5-5 and TRBJ2-3; D could derive from TRBD1 or TRBD2 (5 bases each). V lost 9 bases and J 0 bases, leaving 14 bases between the germline ends. CDR1 SGHKS and CDR2 YYEKEE come from the germline V gene (reference sequence). This CDR3 is built from 14 residues. CDR3 amino acids: CANTLGDSTDTQYF. The CDR3 DNA sequence: TGTGCCAACACCTTGGGGGATAGCACAGATACGCAGTATTTT.

The chain joins TRBV30 to TRBJ1-5; 10 nucleotides agree with TRBD1. The CDR3 loop spans 19 amino acids. After removal of 4 bases from V and 1 base from J, the junction contained 16 bases not matched to a gene. Germline V gene sequence: CDR1 GTSNPN, CDR2 SVGIG (reference sequence). The CDR3, as DNA: TGTGCCTGGATGGCCGATTCTGCGGGACAGGGGATAAGCAATCAGCCCCAGCATTTT. Translating it yields CAWMADSAGQGISNQPQHF.

The genes are TRBV12-3 or TRBV12-4 and TRBJ2-5; D assignment may be TRBD1 or TRBD2 (5 bases each). The CDR3 contains 15 residues. V was pared by 5 bases and J by 2 bases, with 15 bases between. CDR3 coding DNA: TGTGCCAGCAGTGGGGAGACAGAGTTACAAGAGACCCAGTACTTC. Its protein is CASSGETELQETQYF.

This clonotype was counted at least ten times. The chain employs TRBV4-1 and TRBJ1-1; D perhaps matches TRBD1 (6 bases). The CDR3 length is 14 residues. V dropped 0 bases and J dropped 1 base, with 6 bases sitting between them. Germline V gene data show CDR1 as MGHRA and CDR2 as YSYEKL. The CDR3 sequence: CASSQDRGNTEAFF. The CDR3 bases are TGCGCCAGCAGCCAAGACAGGGGGAACACTGAAGCTTTCTTT.

This clonotype was observed a few times. The J gene is TRBJ2-7, the V gene TRBV7-9; D is ambiguous. The CDR3 length is 14 residues. Per the germline V gene, CDR1 is SEHNR and CDR2 is FQNEAQ (reference sequence). V lost 2 bases, J lost 4 bases, and 12 bases lay in between. CDR3 bases: TGTGCCAGCAGCTTACCGGCCGATGCGTACGAGCAGTACTTC. It codes for CASSLPADAYEQYF. Looking up the rest from reference TRBV7-9 and TRBJ2-7 gives the full variable domain: DTGVSQNPRHKITKRGQNVTFRCDPISEHNRLYWYRQTLGQGPEFLTYFQNEAQLEKSRLLSDRFSAERPKGSFSTLEIQRTEQGDSAMYLCASSLPADAYEQYFGPGTRLTVT.

This clonotype came up a few times. The chain recombines TRBV28 with TRBJ2-2; tentative D call: TRBD2 (5 bases). The germline V and J ends were trimmed by 3 bases and 4 bases, with 9 bases remaining between them. The CDR3 runs to 14 residues. Germline V gene data show CDR1 as MDHEN and CDR2 as SYDVKM. CDR3 DNA: TGTGCCAGCAGTTTCCTCGGGGTCACCGGGGAGCTGTTTTTT. Translating it yields CASSFLGVTGELFF.

This clonotype occurred many times. The J gene is TRBJ2-1, the V gene TRBV12-3 or TRBV12-4; possibly TRBD2 for D (6 bases). Trimming took 3 bases from V and 4 from J, leaving 13 bases between them. The CDR3 loop spans 15 amino acids. The CDR3 DNA follows: TGTGCCAGCAGTTTGGTCAGGAGGGCATACAATGAGCAGTTCTTC. It yields the protein CASSLVRRAYNEQFF.

The chain uses TRBV7-9 and TRBJ1-3; D is unresolved. This CDR3 has 14 amino acids. V dropped 6 bases and J dropped 4 bases, with 13 bases sitting between them. Germline-derived CDR1 and CDR2 are SEHNR and FQNEAQ (reference sequence). CDR3 sequence: CASSRERVGNTIYF. DNA for the CDR3: TGTGCCAGCAGTCGCGAGCGAGTCGGAAACACCATATATTTT. Together with reference TRBV7-9 and TRBJ1-3, the CDR3 gives the full variable domain: DTGVSQNPRHKITKRGQNVTFRCDPISEHNRLYWYRQTLGQGPEFLTYFQNEAQLEKSRLLSDRFSAERPKGSFSTLEIQRTEQGDSAMYLCASSRERVGNTIYFGEGSWLTVV.

This clonotype came up many times. The chain couples TRBV7-2 to TRBJ2-7, with TRBD2 matching 7 bases. The CDR3 spans 13 residues. The germline V gene encodes CDR1 SGHTA and CDR2 FQGNSA. V lost 4 bases and J lost 6; bases outside the gene matches: 6. The CDR3 coding sequence is TGTGCCAGCAGCTCCCAAGTAGCGGGCGAGCAGTACTTC. Amino acids: CASSSQVAGEQYF.

This clonotype occurred a few times. The rearrangement links TRBV4-1 to TRBJ2-1, with D perhaps TRBD1 (5 bases). The germline CDR1 and CDR2 sequences are MGHRA and YSYEKL. V was shortened by 0 bases and J by 5 bases, with 20 bases between the two germline ends. This CDR3 comprises 18 residues. As DNA, the CDR3 is TGCGCCAGCAGCCAAGAAGACAGACGATGGCTTGGCGACAATGAGCAGTTCTTC. This encodes CASSQEDRRWLGDNEQFF.

The gene calls are TRBV11-2 and TRBJ2-1; D is possibly TRBD1 (6 bases). V was pared by 1 base and J by 8 bases, with 9 bases between. CDR3 size: 13 residues. From germline, CDR1 is SGHAT and CDR2 FQNNGV. The DNA for the CDR3 is TGTGCCAGCAGCTTAGTCCCAGGGGATGAGCAGTTCTTC. This translates into CASSLVPGDEQFF.

The chain joins TRBV6-1 to TRBJ2-2, with TRBD1 matching 10 bases. The CDR3 runs 17 residues. From germline, CDR1 is MNHNS and CDR2 SASEGT. Trimming cost V 5 bases and J 5 bases; bases outside gene matches: 11. The CDR3 is CASSLDRDRGRTGELFF. CDR3 DNA sequence: TGTGCCAGCAGTCTAGATCGGGACAGGGGTCGAACCGGGGAGCTGTTTTTT.

The chain joins TRBV12-3 or TRBV12-4 to TRBJ2-6; D uncertain. The CDR3 contains 15 residues. V was shortened by 4 bases and J by 0 bases, with 7 bases between the two germline ends. In DNA form, the CDR3 reads TGTGCCAGCAGTTCCCCGTCCTCTGGGGCCAACGTCCTGACTTTC. Protein product: CASSSPSSGANVLTF.

In this sample, this clonotype turned up many times. This chain joins TRBV24-1 and TRBJ2-3, with 9 bases identical to TRBD2. The J segment lost 0 bases and the V segment lost 2 bases, leaving 2 bases of the junction unmatched. This CDR3 comprises 16 residues. CDR1 KGHDR and CDR2 SFDVKD come from the germline V gene. The CDR3 loop reads CATSDSSGESTDTQYF. In nucleotides, the CDR3 is TGTGCCACCAGTGATTCTAGCGGGGAAAGCACAGATACGCAGTATTTT.

The chain carries TRBV10-3 and TRBJ2-7; TRBD1 matches 7 bases. After removal of 5 bases from V and 0 bases from J, the junction contained 7 bases not matched to a gene. CDR1 is ENHRY and CDR2 is SYGVKD in the germline V gene. The CDR3 has 15 residues. This CDR3 reads CAISPRDRGSYEQYF. As DNA, the CDR3 is TGTGCCATCAGTCCTCGGGACAGAGGCTCCTACGAGCAGTACTTC.